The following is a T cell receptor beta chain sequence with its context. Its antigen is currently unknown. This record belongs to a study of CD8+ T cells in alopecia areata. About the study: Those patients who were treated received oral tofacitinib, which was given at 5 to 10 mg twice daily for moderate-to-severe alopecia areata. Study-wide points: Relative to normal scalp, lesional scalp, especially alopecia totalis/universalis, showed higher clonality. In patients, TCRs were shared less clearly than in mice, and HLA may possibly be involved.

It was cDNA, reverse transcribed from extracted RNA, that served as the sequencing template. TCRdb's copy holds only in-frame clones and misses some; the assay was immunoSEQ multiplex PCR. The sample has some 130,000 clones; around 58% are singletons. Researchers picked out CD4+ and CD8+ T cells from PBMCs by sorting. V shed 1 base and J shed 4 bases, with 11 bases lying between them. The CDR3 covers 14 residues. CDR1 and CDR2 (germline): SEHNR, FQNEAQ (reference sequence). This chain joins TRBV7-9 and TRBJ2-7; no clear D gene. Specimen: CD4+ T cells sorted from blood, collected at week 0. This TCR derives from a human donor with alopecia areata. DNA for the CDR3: TGTGCCAGCAGCTTAGGAGGCAGTATATACGAGCAGTACTTC. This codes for CASSLGGSIYEQYF.